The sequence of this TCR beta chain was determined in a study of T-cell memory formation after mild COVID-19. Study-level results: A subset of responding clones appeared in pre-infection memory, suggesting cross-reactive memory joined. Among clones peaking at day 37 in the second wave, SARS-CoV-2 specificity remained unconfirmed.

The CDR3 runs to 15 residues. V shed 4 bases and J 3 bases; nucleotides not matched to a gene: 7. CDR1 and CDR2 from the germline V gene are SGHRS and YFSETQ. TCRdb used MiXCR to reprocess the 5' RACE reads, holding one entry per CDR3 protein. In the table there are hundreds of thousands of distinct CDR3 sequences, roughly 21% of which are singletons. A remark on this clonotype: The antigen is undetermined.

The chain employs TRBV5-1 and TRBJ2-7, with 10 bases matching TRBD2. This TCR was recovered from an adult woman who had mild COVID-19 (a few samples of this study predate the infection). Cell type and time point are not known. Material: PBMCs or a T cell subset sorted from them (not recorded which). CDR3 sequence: CASSTSGGAGYEQYF. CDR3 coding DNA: TGCGCCAGCAGCACGAGCGGGGGGGCCGGCTACGAGCAGTACTTC.